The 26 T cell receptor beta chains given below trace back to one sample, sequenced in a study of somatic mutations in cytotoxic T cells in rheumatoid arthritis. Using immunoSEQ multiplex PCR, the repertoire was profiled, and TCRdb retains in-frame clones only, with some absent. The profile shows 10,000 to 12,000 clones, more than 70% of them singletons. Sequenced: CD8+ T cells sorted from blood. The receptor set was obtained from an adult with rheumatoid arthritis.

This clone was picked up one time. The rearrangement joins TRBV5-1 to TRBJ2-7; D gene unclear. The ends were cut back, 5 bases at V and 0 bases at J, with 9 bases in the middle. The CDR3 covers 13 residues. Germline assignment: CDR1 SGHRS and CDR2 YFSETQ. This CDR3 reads CASRSGSSYEQYF. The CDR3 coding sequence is TGCGCCAGCAGGTCAGGCAGCTCCTACGAGCAGTACTTC. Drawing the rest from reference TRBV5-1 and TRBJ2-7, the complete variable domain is KAGVTQTPRYLIKTRGQQVTLSCSPISGHRSVSWYQQTPGQGLQFLFEYFSETQRNKGNFPGRFSGRQFSNSRSEMNVSTLELGDSALYLCASRSGSSYEQYFGPGTRLTVT.

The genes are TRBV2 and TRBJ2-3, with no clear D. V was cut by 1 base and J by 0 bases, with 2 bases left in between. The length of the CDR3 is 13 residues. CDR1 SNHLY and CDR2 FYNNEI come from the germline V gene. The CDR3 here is CASSEGSTDTQYF. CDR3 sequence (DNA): TGTGCCAGCAGTGAAGGTAGCACAGATACGCAGTATTTT.

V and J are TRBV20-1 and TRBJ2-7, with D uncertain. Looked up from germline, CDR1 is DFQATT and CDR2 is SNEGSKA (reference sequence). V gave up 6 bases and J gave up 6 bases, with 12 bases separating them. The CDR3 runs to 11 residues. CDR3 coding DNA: TGCAGTGCCCGCCAGGTGGGCGAGCAGTACTTC. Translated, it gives CSARQVGEQYF.

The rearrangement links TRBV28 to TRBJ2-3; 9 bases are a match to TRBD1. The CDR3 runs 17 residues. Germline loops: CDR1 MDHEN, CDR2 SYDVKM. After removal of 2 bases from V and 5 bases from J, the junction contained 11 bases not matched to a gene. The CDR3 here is CASSLGTGQGLVDTQYF. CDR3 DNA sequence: TGTGCCAGCAGTTTAGGTACGGGACAGGGACTTGTAGATACGCAGTATTTT.

The CDR3 sequence: CATSRGGTEAFF. In DNA, the CDR3 is TGTGCCACCAGCAGAGGTGGCACTGAAGCTTTCTTT. This rearrangement joins TRBV15 to TRBJ1-1, with D uncertain. The CDR3 covers 12 residues. Trimming stripped 1 base from V and 4 bases from J, with 4 bases between. Germline V lookup: CDR1 LNHNV, CDR2 YYDKDF (reference sequence).

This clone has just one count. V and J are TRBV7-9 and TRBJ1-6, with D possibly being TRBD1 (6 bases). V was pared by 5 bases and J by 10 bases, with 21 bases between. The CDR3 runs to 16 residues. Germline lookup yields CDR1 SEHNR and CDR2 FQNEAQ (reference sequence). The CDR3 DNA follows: TGTGCCAGCAGCCTCCCTGGGTCAGGGGAGGGCTCACCCCTCCACTTT. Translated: CASSLPGSGEGSPLHF.

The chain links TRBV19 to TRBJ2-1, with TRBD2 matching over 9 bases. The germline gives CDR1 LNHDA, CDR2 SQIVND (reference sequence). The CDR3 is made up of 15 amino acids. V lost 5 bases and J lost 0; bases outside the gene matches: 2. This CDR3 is CASSWTSDSYNEQFF. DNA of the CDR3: TGTGCCAGTAGTTGGACTAGCGACTCCTACAATGAGCAGTTCTTC.

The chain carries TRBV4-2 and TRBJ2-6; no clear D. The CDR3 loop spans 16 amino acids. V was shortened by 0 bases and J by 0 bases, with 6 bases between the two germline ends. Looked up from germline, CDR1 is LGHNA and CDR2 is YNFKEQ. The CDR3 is CASSQEGISGANVLTF. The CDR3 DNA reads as TGTGCCAGCAGCCAAGAGGGAATCTCTGGGGCCAACGTCCTGACTTTC.

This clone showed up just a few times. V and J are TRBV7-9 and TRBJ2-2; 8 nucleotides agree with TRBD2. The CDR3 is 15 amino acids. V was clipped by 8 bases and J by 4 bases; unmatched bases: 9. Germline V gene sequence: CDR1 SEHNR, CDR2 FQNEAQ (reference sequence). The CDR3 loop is CASVWEAGATGELFF. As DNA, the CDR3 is TGTGCCAGCGTCTGGGAAGCGGGGGCCACCGGGGAGCTGTTTTTT.

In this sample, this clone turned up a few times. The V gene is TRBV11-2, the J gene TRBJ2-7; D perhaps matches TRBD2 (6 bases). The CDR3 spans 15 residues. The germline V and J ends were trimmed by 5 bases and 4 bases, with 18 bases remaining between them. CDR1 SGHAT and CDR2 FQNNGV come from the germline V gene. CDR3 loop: CASSPTGEGGYEQYF. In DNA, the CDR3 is TGTGCCAGCAGCCCCACCGGGGAAGGAGGGTACGAGCAGTACTTC.

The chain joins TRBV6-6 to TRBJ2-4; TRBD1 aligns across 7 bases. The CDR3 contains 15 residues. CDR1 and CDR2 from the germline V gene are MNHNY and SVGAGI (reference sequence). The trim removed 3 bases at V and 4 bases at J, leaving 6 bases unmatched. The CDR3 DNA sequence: TGTGCCAGCAGTTATTTACAGGGGTGGAAAAACATTCAGTACTTC. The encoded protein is CASSYLQGWKNIQYF.

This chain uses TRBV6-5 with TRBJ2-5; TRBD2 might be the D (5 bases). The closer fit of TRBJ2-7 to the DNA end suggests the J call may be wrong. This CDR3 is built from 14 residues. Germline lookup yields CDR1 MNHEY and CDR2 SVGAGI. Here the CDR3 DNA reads TGTGCCAGCAGTTACGGCAGAGGAGGAGACGAGCAGTACTTC. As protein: CASSYGRGGDEQYF.

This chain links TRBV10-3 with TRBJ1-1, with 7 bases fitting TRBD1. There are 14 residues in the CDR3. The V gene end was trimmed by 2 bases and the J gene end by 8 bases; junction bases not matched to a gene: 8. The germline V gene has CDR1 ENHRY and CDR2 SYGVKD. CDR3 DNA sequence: TGTGCCATCAGTGAGGAGGGGTCAGGGGGGGAAGCTTTCTTT. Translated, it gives CAISEEGSGGEAFF.

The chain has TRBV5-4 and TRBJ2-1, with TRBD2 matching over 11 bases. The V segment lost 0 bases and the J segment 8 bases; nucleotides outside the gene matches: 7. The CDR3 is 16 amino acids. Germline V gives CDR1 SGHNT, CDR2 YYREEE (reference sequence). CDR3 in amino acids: CASSLELAGALYEQFF. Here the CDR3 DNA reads TGTGCCAGCAGCTTGGAACTAGCGGGGGCCCTCTATGAGCAGTTCTTC.

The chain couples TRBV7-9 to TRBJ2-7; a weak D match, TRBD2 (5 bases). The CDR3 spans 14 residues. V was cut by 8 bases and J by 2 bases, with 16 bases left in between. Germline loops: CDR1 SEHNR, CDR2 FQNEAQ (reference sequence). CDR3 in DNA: TGTGCCAGCGGGAGCACGGTGACTCCCTACGAGCAGTACTTC. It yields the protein CASGSTVTPYEQYF.

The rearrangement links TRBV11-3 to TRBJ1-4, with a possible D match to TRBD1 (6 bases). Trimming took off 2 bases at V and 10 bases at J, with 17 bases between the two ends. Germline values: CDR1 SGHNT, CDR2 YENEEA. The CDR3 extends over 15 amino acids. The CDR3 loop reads CASSLPARGQGKLFF. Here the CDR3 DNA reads TGTGCCAGCAGCTTACCTGCCCGGGGGCAGGGAAAACTGTTTTTT. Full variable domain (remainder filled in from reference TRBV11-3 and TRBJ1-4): EAGVVQSPRYKIIEKKQPVAFWCNPISGHNTLYWYLQNLGQGPELLIRYENEEAVDDSQLPKDRFSAERLKGVDSTLKIQPAELGDSAVYLCASSLPARGQGKLFFGSGTQLSVL.

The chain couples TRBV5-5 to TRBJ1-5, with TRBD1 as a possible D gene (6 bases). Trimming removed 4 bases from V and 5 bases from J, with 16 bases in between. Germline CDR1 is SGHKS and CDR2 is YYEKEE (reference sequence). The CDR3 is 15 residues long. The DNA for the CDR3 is TGTGCCAGCAGCAGGACAGTTCTCAGCGATCAGCCCCAGCATTTT. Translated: CASSRTVLSDQPQHF.

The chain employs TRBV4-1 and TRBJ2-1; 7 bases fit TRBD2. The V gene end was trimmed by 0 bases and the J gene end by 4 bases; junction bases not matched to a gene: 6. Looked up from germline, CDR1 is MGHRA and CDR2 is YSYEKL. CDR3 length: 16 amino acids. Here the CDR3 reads CASSQDMRGIYNEQFF. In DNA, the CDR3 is TGCGCCAGCAGCCAAGATATGCGGGGGATTTACAATGAGCAGTTCTTC.

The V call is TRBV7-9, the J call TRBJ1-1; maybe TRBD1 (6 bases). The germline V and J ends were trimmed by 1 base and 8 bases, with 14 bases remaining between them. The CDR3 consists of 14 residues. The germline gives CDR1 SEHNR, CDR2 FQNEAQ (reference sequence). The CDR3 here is CASSLVLRTDEAFF. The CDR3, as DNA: TGTGCCAGCAGCTTAGTGTTGAGGACAGACGAAGCTTTCTTT. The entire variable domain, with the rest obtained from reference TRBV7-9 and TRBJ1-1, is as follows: DTGVSQNPRHKITKRGQNVTFRCDPISEHNRLYWYRQTLGQGPEFLTYFQNEAQLEKSRLLSDRFSAERPKGSFSTLEIQRTEQGDSAMYLCASSLVLRTDEAFFGQGTRLTVV.

This CDR3 is CASSTDLLAGQPQHF. In DNA form, the CDR3 reads TGTGCCAGCAGCACTGACCTCCTCGCTGGTCAGCCCCAGCATTTT. The rearrangement joins TRBV7-8 to TRBJ1-5; D ambiguous. Trimming pared 5 bases from V and 6 bases from J, leaving 17 bases between. This CDR3 comprises 15 residues. In germline, CDR1 is SGHVS, CDR2 FQNEAQ.

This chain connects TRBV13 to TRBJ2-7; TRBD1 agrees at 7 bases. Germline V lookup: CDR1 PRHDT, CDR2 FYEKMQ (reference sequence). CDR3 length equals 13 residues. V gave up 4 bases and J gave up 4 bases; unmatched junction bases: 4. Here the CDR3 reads CASSSGQTYEQYF. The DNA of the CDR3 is TGTGCCAGCAGCTCGGGACAGACTTACGAGCAGTACTTC.

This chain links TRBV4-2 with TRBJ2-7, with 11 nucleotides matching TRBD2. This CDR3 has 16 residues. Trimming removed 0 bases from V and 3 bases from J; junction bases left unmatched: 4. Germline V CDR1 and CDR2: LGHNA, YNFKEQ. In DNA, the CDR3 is TGTGCCAGCAGCCAAGATCTTGGACTAGCGGGCTACGAGCAGTACTTC. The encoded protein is CASSQDLGLAGYEQYF.

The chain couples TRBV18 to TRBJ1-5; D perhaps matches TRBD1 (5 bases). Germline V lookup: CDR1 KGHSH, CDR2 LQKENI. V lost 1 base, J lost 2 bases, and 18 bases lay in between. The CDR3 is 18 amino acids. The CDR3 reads CASSPRPLAGLGNQPQHF. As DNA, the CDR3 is TGTGCCAGCTCACCACGTCCGCTGGCAGGGCTAGGCAATCAGCCCCAGCATTTT.

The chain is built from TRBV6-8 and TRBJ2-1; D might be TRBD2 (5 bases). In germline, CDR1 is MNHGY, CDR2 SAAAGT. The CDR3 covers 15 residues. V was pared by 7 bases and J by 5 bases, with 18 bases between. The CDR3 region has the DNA TGTGCCAGCATAAGCGGCCATTCCCAAGACAATGAGCAGTTCTTC. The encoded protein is CASISGHSQDNEQFF.

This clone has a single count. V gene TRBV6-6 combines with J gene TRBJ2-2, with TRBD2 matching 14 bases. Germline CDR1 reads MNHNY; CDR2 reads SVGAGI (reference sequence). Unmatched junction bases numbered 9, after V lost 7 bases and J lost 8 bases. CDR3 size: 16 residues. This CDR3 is CASTLTSGGVLGELFF. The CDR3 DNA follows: TGTGCCAGCACCCTGACTAGCGGGGGGGTTTTGGGGGAGCTGTTTTTT.

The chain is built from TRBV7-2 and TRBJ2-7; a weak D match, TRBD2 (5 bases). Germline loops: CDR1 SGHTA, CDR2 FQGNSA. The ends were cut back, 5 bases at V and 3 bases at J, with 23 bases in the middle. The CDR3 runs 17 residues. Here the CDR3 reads CASSPRRMTPNYYEQYF. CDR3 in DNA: TGTGCCAGCAGCCCAAGGAGGATGACACCAAACTACTACGAGCAGTACTTC.